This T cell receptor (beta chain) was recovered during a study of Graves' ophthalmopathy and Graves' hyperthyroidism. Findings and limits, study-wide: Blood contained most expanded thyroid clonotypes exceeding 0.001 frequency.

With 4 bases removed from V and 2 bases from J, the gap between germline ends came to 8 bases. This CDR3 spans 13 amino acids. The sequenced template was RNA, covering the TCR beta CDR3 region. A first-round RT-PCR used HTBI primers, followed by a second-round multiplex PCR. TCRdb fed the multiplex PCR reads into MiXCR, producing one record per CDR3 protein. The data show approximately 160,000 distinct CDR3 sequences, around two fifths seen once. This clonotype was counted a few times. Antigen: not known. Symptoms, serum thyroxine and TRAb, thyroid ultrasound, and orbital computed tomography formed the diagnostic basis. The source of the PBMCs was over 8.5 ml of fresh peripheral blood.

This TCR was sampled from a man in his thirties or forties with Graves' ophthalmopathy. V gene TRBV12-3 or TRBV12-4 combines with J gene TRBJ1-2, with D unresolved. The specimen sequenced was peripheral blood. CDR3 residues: CASSSPGNYGYTF. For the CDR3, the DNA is TGTGCCAGCAGTTCCCCTGGAAACTATGGCTACACCTTC.